One and the same sample provided the 8 T cell receptor beta chains below, sequenced in a study of shared clonotypes between healthy human individuals. CD45RO negativity and positive selection for CCR7 defined naive CD8 cells, a population that excluded terminally differentiated effector memory CD45RA+ cells. Assay: immunoSEQ multiplex PCR; the TCRdb copy retains only in-frame clones and omits some. This sample has about 2 million clones, with approximately 94% found just once. The sequenced material came from naive CD8+ T cells sorted from blood. These receptor sequences come from a man aged 18-30 years in good health.

The chain recombines TRBV27 with TRBJ2-3, with D possibly matching TRBD1 (6 bases). The V gene's germline CDR1 is MNHEY and CDR2 SMNVEV (reference sequence). The CDR3 consists of 13 residues. Trimming removed 8 bases from V and 0 bases from J, with 9 bases in between. DNA of the CDR3: TGTGCCAGCTACAGGGCGAGCACAGATACGCAGTATTTT. It specifies CASYRASTDTQYF.

The chain uses TRBV4-2 and TRBJ2-7, with a possible D match to TRBD1 (6 bases). Per the germline V gene, CDR1 is LGHNA and CDR2 is YNFKEQ. This CDR3 comprises 12 residues. V lost 11 bases and J lost 3, with 14 bases in between. This CDR3 is CAVQGEGYEQYF. The CDR3 DNA is TGTGCCGTACAGGGCGAAGGCTACGAGCAGTACTTC.

The chain recombines TRBV28 with TRBJ2-7; TRBD2 agrees at 9 bases. Per the germline V gene, CDR1 is MDHEN and CDR2 is SYDVKM. The CDR3 is 15 amino acids. V gave up 2 bases and J gave up 2 bases; unmatched junction bases: 4. This CDR3 is CASSLRGGGAYEQYF. The CDR3 region has the DNA TGTGCCAGCAGTTTACGCGGCGGGGGGGCCTACGAGCAGTACTTC.

The chain uses TRBV30 and TRBJ1-2; D perhaps matches TRBD1 (5 bases). Trimming took 6 bases from V and 0 from J, leaving 20 bases between them. Germline lookup yields CDR1 GTSNPN and CDR2 SVGIG (reference sequence). This CDR3 is 16 amino acids long. CDR3 amino acids: CACPTGGLLPNYGYTF. The CDR3 DNA is TGTGCCTGCCCAACCGGGGGGTTGCTACCTAACTATGGCTACACCTTC.

Points on this clone: The same CDR3 arises from other DNA sequences in this sample as well. The CDR3 nucleotides are TGTGCCAGCAGTTTCGGACAGGGAGCCACTGAAGCTTTCTTT. It translates to CASSFGQGATEAFF. The chain is built from TRBV27 and TRBJ1-1, with 8 bases matching TRBD1. V shed 3 bases and J 4 bases; nucleotides not matched to a gene: 4. CDR1 MNHEY and CDR2 SMNVEV come from the germline V gene (reference sequence). This CDR3 region has 14 residues.

The CDR3 region is CASSLVREDYEQYF. CDR3 nucleotide sequence: TGTGCCAGCAGCTTGGTCAGGGAGGACTACGAGCAGTACTTC. The V gene is TRBV5-5, the J gene TRBJ2-7; possible D gene TRBD2, 6 bases. V was pared by 0 bases and J by 3 bases, with 10 bases between. This CDR3 region has 14 residues. Germline V gene sequence: CDR1 SGHKS, CDR2 YYEKEE (reference sequence).

The chain combines TRBV30 with TRBJ2-5, with D possibly matching TRBD2 (7 bases). V shed 1 base and J shed 1 base, with 19 bases lying between them. Germline V gene lookup returns CDR1 GTSNPN and CDR2 SVGIG (reference sequence). There are 17 residues in the CDR3. This chain's CDR3 is CAWSGQDGGPSQETQYF. Here the CDR3 DNA reads TGTGCCTGGAGTGGACAAGACGGGGGGCCCAGCCAAGAGACCCAGTACTTC.

The chain is built from TRBV5-1 and TRBJ1-2, with TRBD1 matching over 9 bases. Germline assignment: CDR1 SGHRS and CDR2 YFSETQ. Losses at the gene ends were 4 bases for V and 8 bases for J; bases not matched to a gene: 15. The CDR3 is 16 amino acids. CDR3 sequence (DNA): TGCGCCAGCAGCCCTTCGACAGGGACAGGGTTCAGCGGCTACACCTTC. This encodes CASSPSTGTGFSGYTF.